This TCR beta chain is from a study of blood T cell repertoires in COVID-19. For the study at large: T cells, B-cell-depleted T cells, or PBMCs supplied cDNA or gDNA.

The CDR3 is made up of 14 amino acids. Germline CDR1 reads MDHEN; CDR2 reads SYDVKM. V dropped 6 bases and J dropped 2; count of bases not matched to a gene: 5. In the original workflow: Using reference gene primer amplification, nucleated cell counts were estimated. Sequencing was performed with immunoSEQ multiplex PCR; in TCRdb, only in-frame clones are kept and a portion is missing. V, J and clone size were drawn from that table, and D and trimming were deduced from the DNA. The sample has about 120,000 clones; roughly four fifths are singletons. V usage is TRBV28 and J usage is TRBJ1-2; 8 bases line up with TRBD1. Specimen: peripheral blood. The receptor was derived from a human donor in a cohort sampled during active COVID-19. The CDR3 DNA sequence: TGTGCCAGCAGCCGGACAGGGACCAACTATGGCTACACCTTC. Translated, it gives CASSRTGTNYGYTF.